The 31 T cell receptor beta chains given below trace back to one sample, sequenced in a study of T-cell memory formation after mild COVID-19. Using its own MiXCR run on the 5' RACE reads, TCRdb lists one record per CDR3 protein. The repertoire has 350,000 to 450,000 distinct CDR3 sequences, under 30% of them found once; the top ten carry 13%. The specimen was PBMCs or a T cell subset sorted from them (not recorded which). The source is an adult woman who had mild COVID-19 (a few samples of this study predate the infection). Cell type and time point are not known.

This clonotype was recorded a few times. This rearrangement joins TRBV7-2 to TRBJ2-5; D tentatively fits TRBD1 or TRBD2 (5 bases each). Germline-derived CDR1 and CDR2 are SGHTA and FQGNSA. The ends were cut back, 5 bases at V and 5 bases at J, with 15 bases in the middle. The CDR3 totals 14 residues. This chain's CDR3 is CASSIGAGSETQYF. CDR3 bases: TGTGCCAGCAGCATCGGGGCTGGAAGCGAGACCCAGTACTTC.

The V call is TRBV7-9, the J call TRBJ2-7; TRBD2 aligns across 10 bases. This CDR3 is 14 amino acids long. The junction had 2 bases not matched to a gene; V was cut back by 1 base and J by 5 bases. The germline V gene encodes CDR1 SEHNR and CDR2 FQNEAQ (reference sequence). As DNA, the CDR3 is TGTGCCAGCAGCTTAGGGCTAGCGGGAGACGAGCAGTACTTC. It is translated as CASSLGLAGDEQYF.

The gene calls are TRBV12-3 or TRBV12-4 and TRBJ2-3; D possibly corresponds to TRBD2 (6 bases). The CDR3 has 16 residues. Trimming removed 0 bases from V and 0 bases from J, with 10 bases in between. Written as DNA, the CDR3 is TGTGCCAGCAGTTTAGCGGGGAGCGGGAGCACAGATACGCAGTATTTT. This codes for CASSLAGSGSTDTQYF.

This chain joins TRBV3-1 and TRBJ2-2, with 7 bases aligning to TRBD1. Germline V gene data show CDR1 as LGHDT and CDR2 as YNNKEL (reference sequence). The CDR3 sequence is 17 residues long. V lost 0 bases and J lost 4; bases outside the gene matches: 8. The CDR3 spells CASSQERGTGVTGELFF. The CDR3 DNA reads TGTGCCAGCAGCCAAGAGAGAGGAACAGGGGTCACCGGGGAGCTGTTTTTT.

The chain carries TRBV7-6 and TRBJ1-4; possible D gene TRBD1, 5 bases. The CDR3 has 15 amino acids. The V and J ends lost 5 bases and 5 bases respectively, with 15 bases between them. Germline loops: CDR1 SGHVS, CDR2 FNYEAQ. CDR3 in DNA: TGTGCCAGCAGCCCTAACGGGACTCGAAATGAAAAACTGTTTTTT. Translation: CASSPNGTRNEKLFF.

The chain uses TRBV12-3 or TRBV12-4 and TRBJ2-3, with 8 bases lining up with TRBD2. V was clipped by 5 bases and J by 4 bases; unmatched bases: 8. CDR3 length: 15 amino acids. CDR3 amino acids: CASSISGTSPDTQYF. In nucleotides, the CDR3 is TGTGCCAGCAGTATATCCGGGACTAGTCCAGATACGCAGTATTTT.

This sequence joins TRBV3-1 and TRBJ1-5; D perhaps matches TRBD1 (5 bases). CDR3 size: 12 residues. V was cut by 5 bases and J by 11 bases, with 13 bases left in between. Germline V CDR1 and CDR2: LGHDT, YNNKEL (reference sequence). The CDR3 here is CASSARGRTQHF. CDR3 coding DNA: TGTGCCAGCAGCGCTAGGGGCAGGACCCAGCATTTT.

This clonotype was picked up a small number of times. The chain joins TRBV11-2 to TRBJ2-3; TRBD1 is a possible D gene (6 bases). V lost 4 bases and J 2 bases, leaving 16 bases between the germline ends. Germline CDR1 is SGHAT and CDR2 is FQNNGV. This CDR3 region has 16 residues. The CDR3 DNA is TGTGCCAGCAGCTCTATTAGGGGGTCAGACACAGATACGCAGTATTTT. It is translated as CASSSIRGSDTDTQYF.

This clonotype was seen more than once but under ten times. The rearrangement links TRBV11-2 to TRBJ2-2, with 9 bases lining up with TRBD2. V gave up 5 bases and J gave up 0 bases; unmatched junction bases: 7. CDR1 is SGHAT, CDR2 FQNNGV, per germline. The CDR3 has 17 residues. CDR3: CASSPMRGGTNTGELFF. Here the CDR3 DNA reads TGTGCCAGCAGCCCCATGCGGGGGGGCACGAACACCGGGGAGCTGTTTTTT.

The rearrangement uses TRBV6-5 and TRBJ1-2, with 7 bases aligning to TRBD1. The CDR3 sequence is 14 residues long. The germline V gene has CDR1 MNHEY and CDR2 SVGAGI. V lost 7 bases to trimming and J lost 2 bases; unmatched junction nucleotides: 7. The chain's CDR3 is CASTQTGRNYGYTF. DNA for the CDR3: TGTGCCAGCACTCAGACAGGGAGAAACTATGGCTACACCTTC.

This clonotype occurred a few times. The chain links TRBV12-3 or TRBV12-4 to TRBJ2-7; D may match TRBD1 or TRBD2 (5 bases each). The CDR3 spans 13 residues. The V end lost 5 bases, the J end lost 2 bases, and 10 bases lay between the germline ends. In nucleotides, the CDR3 is TGTGCCAGCAGTCCCGAGGGGACCTACGAGCAGTACTTC. This translates into CASSPEGTYEQYF.

This rearrangement joins TRBV10-3 to TRBJ2-2; D remains ambiguous. The CDR3 extends over 15 amino acids. Per germline, CDR1 ENHRY and CDR2 SYGVKD. The V end was cut by 4 bases, the J end by 4 bases, with 13 bases between. CDR3 sequence: CAISAPTPLTGELFF. The DNA of the CDR3 is TGTGCCATCAGTGCGCCGACTCCTCTCACCGGGGAGCTGTTTTTT.

The V gene is TRBV7-9, the J gene TRBJ2-3, with 10 bases aligning to TRBD2. The V segment lost 5 bases and the J segment 0 bases; nucleotides outside the gene matches: 8. The germline V gene has CDR1 SEHNR and CDR2 FQNEAQ (reference sequence). The CDR3 consists of 17 residues. CDR3 nucleotides: TGTGCCAGCAGCCCTTGGGTAGCGGGAGGCAGCACAGATACGCAGTATTTT. It translates to CASSPWVAGGSTDTQYF. The whole variable domain, remainder taken from reference TRBV7-9 and TRBJ2-3, is DTGVSQNPRHKITKRGQNVTFRCDPISEHNRLYWYRQTLGQGPEFLTYFQNEAQLEKSRLLSDRFSAERPKGSFSTLEIQRTEQGDSAMYLCASSPWVAGGSTDTQYFGPGTRLTVL.

The chain employs TRBV29-1 and TRBJ1-1; the D is unclear. Germline CDR1 is SQVTM and CDR2 is ANQGSEA. This CDR3 region has 12 residues. V shed 0 bases and J shed 7 bases, with 9 bases lying between them. The CDR3 sequence is CSVEDRLREAFF. The DNA for the CDR3 is TGCAGCGTTGAAGATCGCCTTCGTGAAGCTTTCTTT.

This clonotype showed up just once. The CDR3 sequence: CSVGPPGDTQYF. The CDR3 region has the DNA TGCAGCGTTGGGCCCCCAGGCGATACGCAGTATTTT. The V call is TRBV29-1, the J call TRBJ2-3; D not resolved. The germline CDR1 and CDR2 sequences are SQVTM and ANQGSEA. Trimming took 4 bases from V and 6 from J, leaving 11 bases between them. The CDR3 has 12 residues.

This clonotype was recorded a few times. This chain links TRBV20-1 with TRBJ2-7; 8 bases match TRBD1. The germline CDR1 and CDR2 sequences are DFQATT and SNEGSKA (reference sequence). The V segment lost 0 bases and the J segment 4 bases; nucleotides outside the gene matches: 14. The CDR3 is made up of 17 amino acids. This CDR3 reads CSARDSQGEMRPYEQYF. DNA for the CDR3: TGCAGTGCTAGAGATTCACAGGGGGAGATGCGGCCATACGAGCAGTACTTC.

The V call is TRBV7-9, the J call TRBJ1-1, with no clear D. CDR1 and CDR2 (germline): SEHNR, FQNEAQ (reference sequence). V was clipped by 7 bases and J by 0 bases, with 18 bases between them. The CDR3 spans 16 residues. The CDR3 region has the DNA TGTGCCAGCACAATCCGAGGGCAGAACATGAACACTGAAGCTTTCTTT. It specifies CASTIRGQNMNTEAFF.

This sequence joins TRBV12-3 or TRBV12-4 and TRBJ2-1; 8 bases fit TRBD1. The trim removed 7 bases at V and 5 bases at J, leaving 10 bases unmatched. CDR3 size: 15 residues. The CDR3 here is CASTGDRGWNNEQFF. CDR3 sequence (DNA): TGTGCCAGCACCGGCGACAGGGGATGGAACAATGAGCAGTTCTTC.

This chain links TRBV6-5 with TRBJ1-1; tentatively, D is TRBD1 (5 bases). Germline V gene lookup returns CDR1 MNHEY and CDR2 SVGAGI. This CDR3 spans 15 amino acids. Trimming removed 0 bases at V and 6 bases at J, with 14 bases between. The CDR3 sequence is CASSYSRGENAEAFF. The CDR3 nucleotides are TGTGCCAGCAGTTACTCGAGGGGAGAGAATGCTGAAGCTTTCTTT.

This clonotype was observed many times. The J gene is TRBJ2-7, the V gene TRBV12-3 or TRBV12-4, with TRBD1 identical over 7 bases. The ends lost 6 bases at V and 2 bases at J; junction bases unmatched: 13. The CDR3 is 16 residues long. CDR3 amino acids: CASSPRQGEGAYEQYF. DNA of the CDR3: TGTGCCAGCAGCCCTCGACAGGGCGAGGGTGCCTACGAGCAGTACTTC.

The chain is built from TRBV11-2 and TRBJ2-2, with D unclear. The V end lost 5 bases, the J end lost 6 bases, and 16 bases lay between the germline ends. CDR3 length equals 15 residues. Germline CDR1 is SGHAT and CDR2 is FQNNGV. CDR3 loop: CASSPPGPQAGELFF. The CDR3 region has the DNA TGTGCCAGCAGCCCTCCGGGTCCCCAAGCCGGGGAGCTGTTTTTT.

This clonotype was seen a single time. CDR3 sequence reads: CASSDGGRGNEQFF. As DNA, the CDR3 is TGCGCCAGCAGCGACGGGGGCAGAGGAAATGAGCAGTTCTTC. The rearrangement joins TRBV5-1 to TRBJ2-1, with D possibly being TRBD1 or TRBD2 (6 bases each). Germline V lookup: CDR1 SGHRS, CDR2 YFSETQ. V was clipped by 4 bases and J by 7 bases, with 15 bases between them. CDR3 size: 14 residues.

The genes are TRBV6-2 or TRBV6-3 and TRBJ2-7; 10 bases align to TRBD2. The junction had 7 bases not matched to a gene; V was cut back by 10 bases and J by 4 bases. This CDR3 contains 13 residues. CDR1 and CDR2 from the germline V gene are MNHEY and SVGEGT. CDR3 DNA: TGTGCCACCGCTAGCGGGAGTTGGTACGAGCAGTACTTC. Translating gives CATASGSWYEQYF.

This clonotype was seen just once. This sequence joins TRBV24-1 and TRBJ1-1; D is uncertain. The CDR3 has 14 amino acids. CDR1 and CDR2 (germline): KGHDR, SFDVKD. Trimming left V 9 bases short and J 1 base short, with 14 bases between. The CDR3 DNA reads TGTGCCACCTGGTACGGCACTAGGAACACTGAAGCTTTCTTT. As protein: CATWYGTRNTEAFF.

This clonotype was found a few times. The chain joins TRBV12-3 or TRBV12-4 to TRBJ2-3, with 12 bases identical to TRBD2. The CDR3 loop spans 17 amino acids. V was clipped by 6 bases and J by 4 bases; unmatched bases: 11. The CDR3 region is CASSPQTSGGFADTQYF. The CDR3 DNA reads TGTGCCAGCAGCCCCCAGACTAGCGGGGGATTTGCAGATACGCAGTATTTT.

The chain couples TRBV12-3 or TRBV12-4 to TRBJ1-2; D unclear. V dropped 3 bases and J dropped 4 bases, with 12 bases sitting between them. This CDR3 contains 14 residues. The CDR3 loop is CASSFRGGGYGYTF. CDR3 nucleotide sequence: TGTGCCAGCAGTTTTCGGGGAGGCGGCTATGGCTACACCTTC.

This clonotype came up once. The genes are TRBV7-2 and TRBJ1-1; 9 bases align to TRBD1. This CDR3 contains 14 residues. V lost 3 bases, J lost 10 bases, and 9 bases stayed unmatched. Germline lookup yields CDR1 SGHTA and CDR2 FQGNSA. The CDR3 is CASSFQTGGDRAFF. Here the CDR3 DNA reads TGTGCCAGCAGCTTCCAGACAGGGGGTGATCGAGCTTTCTTT.

The V and J genes are TRBV29-1 and TRBJ2-1, with unresolved D. V lost 2 bases, J lost 3 bases, and 8 bases lay in between. CDR1 is SQVTM, CDR2 ANQGSEA, per germline. This CDR3 is built from 13 residues. As DNA, the CDR3 is TGCAGCGTTGAATCCCCTATCTACAATGAGCAGTTCTTC. This translates into CSVESPIYNEQFF.

The V call is TRBV3-1, the J call TRBJ2-1; 7 nucleotides align to TRBD2. This CDR3 has 17 residues. With V trimmed by 4 bases and J by 5 bases, 14 bases remained unmatched. Looked up from germline, CDR1 is LGHDT and CDR2 is YNNKEL (reference sequence). The DNA of the CDR3 is TGTGCCAGCAGCCTCCCGGGGGGACTCTCGAGCCACAATGAGCAGTTCTTC. Amino acids: CASSLPGGLSSHNEQFF.

This clonotype has a handful of counts. The J gene is TRBJ2-7, the V gene TRBV29-1; 9 bases are shared with TRBD1. The length of the CDR3 is 14 residues. The germline V gene encodes CDR1 SQVTM and CDR2 ANQGSEA. V dropped 6 bases and J dropped 1; count of bases not matched to a gene: 7. The CDR3 sequence is CSVTGQGASYEQYF. DNA of the CDR3: TGCAGCGTAACGGGACAGGGTGCATCCTACGAGCAGTACTTC.

V usage is TRBV24-1 and J usage is TRBJ2-1, with D possibly TRBD1 on 6 matching bases. The CDR3 is made up of 13 amino acids. The germline V gene encodes CDR1 KGHDR and CDR2 SFDVKD. Trimming left V 3 bases short and J 9 bases short, with 11 bases between. The CDR3 sequence is CATSDHRAIEQFF. CDR3 nucleotides: TGTGCCACCAGTGATCACAGGGCTATTGAGCAGTTCTTC.